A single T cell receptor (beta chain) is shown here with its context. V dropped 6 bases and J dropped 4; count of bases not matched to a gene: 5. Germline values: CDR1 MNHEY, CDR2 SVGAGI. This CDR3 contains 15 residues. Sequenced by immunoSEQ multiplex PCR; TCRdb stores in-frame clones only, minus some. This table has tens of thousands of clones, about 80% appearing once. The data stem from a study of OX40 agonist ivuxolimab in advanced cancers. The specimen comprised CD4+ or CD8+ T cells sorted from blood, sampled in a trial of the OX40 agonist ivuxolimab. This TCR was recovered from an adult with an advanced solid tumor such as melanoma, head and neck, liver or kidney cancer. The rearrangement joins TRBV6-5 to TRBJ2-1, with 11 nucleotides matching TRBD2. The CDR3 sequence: CASRLGLAEYNEQFF. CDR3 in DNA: TGTGCCAGCAGGTTGGGACTAGCGGAATACAATGAGCAGTTCTTC.